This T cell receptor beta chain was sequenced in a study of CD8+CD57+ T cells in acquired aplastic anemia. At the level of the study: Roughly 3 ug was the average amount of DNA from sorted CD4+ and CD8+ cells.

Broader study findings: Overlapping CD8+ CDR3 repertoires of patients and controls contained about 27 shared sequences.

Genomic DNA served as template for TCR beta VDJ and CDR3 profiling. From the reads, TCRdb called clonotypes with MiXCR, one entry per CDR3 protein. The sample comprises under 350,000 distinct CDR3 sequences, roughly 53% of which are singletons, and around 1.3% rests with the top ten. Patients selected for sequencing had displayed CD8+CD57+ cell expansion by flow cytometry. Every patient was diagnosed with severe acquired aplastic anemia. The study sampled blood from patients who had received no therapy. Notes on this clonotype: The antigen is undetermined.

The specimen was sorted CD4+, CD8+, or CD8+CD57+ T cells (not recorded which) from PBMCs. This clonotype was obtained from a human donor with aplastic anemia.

CDR3 residues: CSVSLSGNNYNEQFF. The DNA of the CDR3 is TGCAGCGTTTCTTTGTCCGGGAACAACTACAATGAGCAGTTCTTC. The chain is built from TRBV29-1 and TRBJ2-1; possibly TRBD2 for D (5 bases). CDR1 SQVTM and CDR2 ANQGSEA come from the germline V gene. The CDR3 extends over 15 amino acids. The V gene lost 5 bases and the J gene lost 3 bases, with 17 bases spanning the gap.